The 12 T cell receptor beta chains presented below share a single source sample, sequenced in a study of cytomegalovirus exposure and HLA in healthy donors. With 60 Vbeta and 13 Jbeta primers, the PCR was carried out. Here immunoSEQ multiplex PCR was the method, and the copy in TCRdb shows in-frame clones only, minus some. The data show roughly 120,000 clones, with approximately 15% seen just once and 1.9% held by the top ten. The sequencing sample was made of PBMCs. These TCRs come from a young woman in good health and CMV-seronegative.

The chain uses TRBV5-1 and TRBJ1-1; no clear D gene. The CDR3 sequence is 15 residues long. Germline CDR1 reads SGHRS; CDR2 reads YFSETQ. V dropped 7 bases and J dropped 0 bases, with 16 bases sitting between them. The DNA of the CDR3 is TGCGCCAGCTCCCTTAGTGGAGGGTTGAACACTGAAGCTTTCTTT. As protein: CASSLSGGLNTEAFF. The full variable domain, with the rest looked up from reference TRBV5-1 and TRBJ1-1, is KAGVTQTPRYLIKTRGQQVTLSCSPISGHRSVSWYQQTPGQGLQFLFEYFSETQRNKGNFPGRFSGRQFSNSRSEMNVSTLELGDSALYLCASSLSGGLNTEAFFGQGTRLTVV.

This clone was counted a few times. The CDR3 DNA sequence: TGTGCCTGGAGATCCCCCGGACAGGTCTACGAGCAGTACTTC. Encoded protein: CAWRSPGQVYEQYF. The chain combines TRBV30 with TRBJ2-7, with 7 bases identical to TRBD1. Unmatched junction bases numbered 8, after V lost 3 bases and J lost 3 bases. Germline V CDR1 and CDR2: GTSNPN, SVGIG (reference sequence). This CDR3 has 14 residues. Full variable domain (remainder filled in from reference TRBV30 and TRBJ2-7): SQTIHQWPATLVQPVGSPLSLECTVEGTSNPNLYWYRQAAGRGLQLLFYSVGIGQISSEVPQNLSASRPQDRQFILSSKKLLLSDSGFYLCAWRSPGQVYEQYFGPGTRLTVT.

The chain links TRBV9 to TRBJ2-1, with 7 bases identical to TRBD1. The germline V gene encodes CDR1 SGDLS and CDR2 YYNGEE. The CDR3 is 14 residues long. Trimming at V came to 0 bases and at J to 5 bases, leaving 2 bases not matched to a gene. Here the CDR3 reads CASSVGTGNNEQFF. The CDR3 nucleotides are TGTGCCAGCAGCGTAGGGACAGGAAACAATGAGCAGTTCTTC.

This clone was detected a few times. The J gene is TRBJ2-7, the V gene TRBV6-6, with TRBD2 identical over 9 bases. This CDR3 spans 15 amino acids. From germline, CDR1 is MNHNY and CDR2 SVGAGI (reference sequence). Trimming took 6 bases from V and 5 from J; bases not matched to a gene: 11. The CDR3 reads CASREGTSRLHEQYF. The CDR3 nucleotides read TGTGCCAGCAGGGAAGGGACTAGCCGTCTTCACGAGCAGTACTTC.

In its sample, this clone was seen many times. The V gene is TRBV7-9, the J gene TRBJ2-1, with 12 bases matching TRBD2. CDR3 length: 17 residues. J was trimmed by 7 bases and V by 3 bases; bases with no gene match: 10. Germline V gives CDR1 SEHNR, CDR2 FQNEAQ (reference sequence). The CDR3 region is CASSFGHATSGGNEQFF. The CDR3 region has the DNA TGTGCCAGCAGCTTCGGGCACGCGACTAGCGGGGGAAATGAGCAGTTCTTC.

This clone was counted between two and nine times. The rearrangement links TRBV28 to TRBJ2-5; possible D gene TRBD2, 6 bases. Germline CDR1 and CDR2: MDHEN and SYDVKM. Trimming stripped 4 bases from V and 5 bases from J, with 20 bases between. The CDR3 spans 16 residues. The CDR3 here is CASSSKRAIPRETQYF. The DNA of the CDR3 is TGTGCCAGCAGTTCAAAGCGGGCGATTCCGAGGGAGACCCAGTACTTC. Looking up the rest from reference TRBV28 and TRBJ2-5 gives the full variable domain: DVKVTQSSRYLVKRTGEKVFLECVQDMDHENMFWYRQDPGLGLRLIYFSYDVKMKEKGDIPEGYSVSREKKERFSLILESASTNQTSMYLCASSSKRAIPRETQYFGPGTRLLVL.

The chain links TRBV30 to TRBJ1-5, with 12 bases matching TRBD1. This CDR3 is 14 amino acids long. V lost 6 bases and J lost 3; bases outside the gene matches: 3. Per germline, CDR1 GTSNPN and CDR2 SVGIG (reference sequence). The CDR3 region has the DNA TGTGCCTGCCGGGGACAGGGGGCCAATCAGCCCCAGCATTTT. This gives the protein CACRGQGANQPQHF.

This chain uses TRBV6-4 with TRBJ2-6; 7 bases are shared with TRBD2. The CDR3 loop spans 17 amino acids. Germline CDR1 is MRHNA and CDR2 is SNTAGT. Unmatched junction bases numbered 5, after V lost 3 bases and J lost 0 bases. The CDR3, as DNA: TGTGCCAGCAGTGAGGGGGGGTCTAGCTCTGGGGCCAACGTCCTGACTTTC. It specifies CASSEGGSSSGANVLTF.

The chain employs TRBV5-5 and TRBJ2-7, with a tentative D call TRBD2 (5 bases). CDR1 and CDR2 from the germline V gene are SGHKS and YYEKEE (reference sequence). Trimming took 0 bases from V and 2 from J, leaving 9 bases between them. The CDR3 is 14 amino acids. The CDR3 DNA sequence: TGTGCCAGCAGCTTGGCGGGGTACCCCTACGAGCAGTACTTC. It translates to CASSLAGYPYEQYF. The full variable domain, its missing parts supplied by reference TRBV5-5 and TRBJ2-7, is DAGVTQSPTHLIKTRGQQVTLRCSPISGHKSVSWYQQVLGQGPQFIFQYYEKEERGRGNFPDRFSARQFPNYSSELNVNALLLGDSALYLCASSLAGYPYEQYFGPGTRLTVT.

The chain carries TRBV15 and TRBJ1-5; a possible D gene is TRBD1 (6 bases). This CDR3 has 15 residues. V dropped 1 base and J dropped 2 bases, with 9 bases sitting between them. Per germline, CDR1 LNHNV and CDR2 YYDKDF (reference sequence). In DNA form, the CDR3 reads TGTGCCACCAGCAGAGCAGGGGATCGCAATCAGCCCCAGCATTTT. It is translated as CATSRAGDRNQPQHF.

The rearrangement uses TRBV2 and TRBJ2-2; the match to TRBD2 covers 8 bases. From germline, CDR1 is SNHLY and CDR2 FYNNEI. The trim removed 7 bases at V and 7 bases at J, leaving 8 bases unmatched. This CDR3 is 14 amino acids long. DNA for the CDR3: TGTGCCAGCACTGACGGGGGGGGCAGCGGGGAGCTGTTTTTT. This codes for CASTDGGGSGELFF.

Note on this clone: Other DNA sequences in this sample translate to the same CDR3. The chain uses TRBV7-2 and TRBJ2-7; D is possibly TRBD1 (5 bases). Trimming left V 2 bases short and J 4 bases short, with 6 bases between. The germline V gene encodes CDR1 SGHTA and CDR2 FQGNSA. This CDR3 comprises 12 residues. As DNA, the CDR3 is TGTGCCAGCAGCTTACAGGGTTACGAGCAGTACTTC. Protein: CASSLQGYEQYF. The full variable domain, in which reference TRBV7-2 and TRBJ2-7 provide the parts outside the CDR3, is GAGVSQSPSNKVTEKGKDVELRCDPISGHTALYWYRQSLGQGLEFLIYFQGNSAPDKSGLPSDRFSAERTGGSVSTLTIQRTQQEDSAVYLCASSLQGYEQYFGPGTRLTVT.